The present T cell receptor beta chain was sequenced within a study of PD-L1 blockade in urothelial cancer (dated by TCRdb to about 2017). In terms of the full investigation: All patients started therapy at some point between 2014 and 2016 and received atezolizumab 1,200 mg intravenously every 3 weeks. About 90% of the 29 patients were males with bladder-origin urothelial cancer, and about 60% of the 29 reported a prior smoking history. An ECOG performance status of 0 or 1 was recorded for the patients, and 0 to 3 prior chemotherapy regimens had been received by the patients. Blood samples were analyzed at two time points: 3 weeks after treatment start (second dose) and 6 weeks after treatment start. Blood samples gave median yields of approximately 130,000 T cells and 82,636 unique TCRs, along with a median clonality of 0.080. The study, an exploratory multi-omic analysis, examined somatic, immune and clinical correlates of response to PD-L1 blockade with atezolizumab in urothelial cancer. TCR sequencing covered pretreatment tumor samples and matched, serially collected peripheral blood taken before and after atezolizumab treatment. Durable clinical benefit meant progression-free survival longer than 6 months, and TCR features were also tested against progression-free and overall survival. Whole exome sequencing and RNA sequencing of pretreatment tumors were performed alongside TCR sequencing in the same patients. Some ten patients reached durable clinical benefit, while about 19 patients did not. Pretreatment blood TCR-seq was available for twenty-nine patients, at least one posttreatment blood collection was obtained for around 24 patients, and tumor TCR-seq was available for around 24 patients. What the work shows at the level of the full study, not this receptor alone: Improved progression-free and overall survival was found to be associated with pretreatment peripheral blood TCR clonality below the median. Among patients with durable benefit, tumor-associated TCR clones showed greater expansion in peripheral blood 3 weeks after treatment started (n ≈ 21, p = 0.022). Small sample size (n ≈ 30) and many exploratory analyses mean the results are intended to be hypothesis-generating.

The sample's time point, from its label and the paper: peripheral blood 6 weeks after treatment start. A cohort of about 30 patients with locally advanced or metastatic urothelial carcinoma, treated at Memorial Sloan Kettering on a trial protocol, was included. Peripheral blood mononuclear cells were collected pretreatment and during treatment, with between 1 and 8 total time points per patient. The Qiagen DNeasy Blood extraction kit was used to purify genomic DNA from total PBMCs and tumor samples. PBMCs were collected pretreatment and during treatment and were isolated and stored as previously described. Synthetic TCR analog templates were spiked into each PCR to estimate absolute template abundance from read counts. Using the immunoSEQ assay, TCRbeta CDR3 regions were amplified from genomic DNA with bias-controlled V and J gene primers. Sequencing of rearranged TCRbeta segments was performed at approximately 20X coverage. Per the source publication's procedure: Clustering was used to correct sequencing errors, and CDR3s were annotated against IMGT to assign V, D and J genes. Only productive TCRbeta rearrangements were used in downstream analyses, excluding out-of-frame or stop-codon sequences. Clonality was calculated as one minus the Shannon entropy normalized by the log of the number of unique productive sequences. Clones differing between time points or between blood and tumor were identified by Fisher's exact test with Benjamini-Hochberg correction at adjusted p below 0.01. Not all clones reach the TCRdb copy of this immuneACCESS table, which keeps in-frame sequences only. Checked studies attribute under half of the gap to unresolved V genes and leave the rest unexplained. The V and J calls and the clone size are those of that table, but D and trimming were determined from the DNA. The sample table contains roughly 42,000 clones; only one count was recorded for around 90% of them. Around 6.7% of the sample lies in the top ten.

In the case of this clone: Its antigen is unknown. Base qualities are not provided; no much larger clone lies one nucleotide away.

For this chain, trimming is 6 bases at the V end and 8 bases at the J end, and the number of junction bases without a gene match is 8. Via the germline V gene, CDR1 is ENHRY and CDR2 SYGVKD. The CDR3, from cysteine to phenylalanine, totals 13 residues. Just CDR3 DNA is preserved here, 39 bases in frame from base 1. The chain was built from TRBV10-3 and TRBJ1-2; the central 8 bases match TRBD1. The sequences come from PBMCs, collected around atezolizumab (anti-PD-L1) treatment. This TCR came from a man aged 70 or older with urothelial cancer. The nucleotide sequence reads as follows: TGTGCCATCAGGACGGACAGGGCCGAAGGCTACACCTTC. It encodes CAIRTDRAEGYTF.